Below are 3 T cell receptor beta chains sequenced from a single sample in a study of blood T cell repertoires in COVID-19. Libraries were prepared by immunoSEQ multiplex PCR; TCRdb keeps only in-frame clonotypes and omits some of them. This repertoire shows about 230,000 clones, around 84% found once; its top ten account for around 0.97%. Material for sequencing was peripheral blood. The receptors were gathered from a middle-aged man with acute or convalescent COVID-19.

The CDR3: CASSRQGGAFF. In DNA form, the CDR3 reads TGTGCCAGCAGCAGACAGGGGGGAGCTTTCTTT. This chain uses TRBV28 with TRBJ1-1, with 9 bases matching TRBD1. Trimming removed 6 bases from V and 10 bases from J; junction bases left unmatched: 3. The CDR3 is made up of 11 amino acids. The germline V gene has CDR1 MDHEN and CDR2 SYDVKM.

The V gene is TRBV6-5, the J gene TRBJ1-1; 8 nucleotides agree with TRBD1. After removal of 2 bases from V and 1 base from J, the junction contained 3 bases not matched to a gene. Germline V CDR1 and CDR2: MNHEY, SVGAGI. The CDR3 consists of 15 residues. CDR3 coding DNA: TGTGCCAGCAGTTACGGAGGGACAGGGAACACTGAAGCTTTCTTT. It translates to CASSYGGTGNTEAFF.

This chain's CDR3 is CASSGTAINEQFF. The CDR3 region has the DNA TGTGCCAGTTCAGGGACAGCTATCAATGAGCAGTTCTTC. The chain links TRBV12-3 or TRBV12-4 to TRBJ2-1; 7 nucleotides match TRBD1. With V trimmed by 9 bases and J by 6 bases, 8 bases remained unmatched. CDR3 length equals 13 residues.